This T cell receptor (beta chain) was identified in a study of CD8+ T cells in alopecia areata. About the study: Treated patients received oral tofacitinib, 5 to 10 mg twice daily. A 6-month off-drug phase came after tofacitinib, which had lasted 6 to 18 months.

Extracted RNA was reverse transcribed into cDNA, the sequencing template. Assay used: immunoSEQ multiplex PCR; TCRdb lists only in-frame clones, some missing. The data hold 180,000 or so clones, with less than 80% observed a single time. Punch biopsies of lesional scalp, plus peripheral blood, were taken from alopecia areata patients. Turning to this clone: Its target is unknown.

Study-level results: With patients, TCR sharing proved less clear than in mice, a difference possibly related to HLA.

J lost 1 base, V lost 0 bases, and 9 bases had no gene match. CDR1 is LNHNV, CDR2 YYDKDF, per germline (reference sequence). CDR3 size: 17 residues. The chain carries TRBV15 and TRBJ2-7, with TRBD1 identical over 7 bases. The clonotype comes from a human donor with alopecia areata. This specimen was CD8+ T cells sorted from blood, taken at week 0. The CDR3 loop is CATSRDAFGTESYEQYF. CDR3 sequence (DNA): TGTGCCACCAGCAGAGATGCCTTCGGGACAGAGTCCTACGAGCAGTACTTC.